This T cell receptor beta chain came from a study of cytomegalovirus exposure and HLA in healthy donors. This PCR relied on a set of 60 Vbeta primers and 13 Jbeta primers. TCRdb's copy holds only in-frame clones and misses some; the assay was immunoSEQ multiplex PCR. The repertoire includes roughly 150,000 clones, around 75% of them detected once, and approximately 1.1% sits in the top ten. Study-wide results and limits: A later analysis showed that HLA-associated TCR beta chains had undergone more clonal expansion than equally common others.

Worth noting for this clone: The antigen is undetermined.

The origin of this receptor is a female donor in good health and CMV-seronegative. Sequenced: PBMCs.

DNA of the CDR3: TGTGCCAGCAGGGCCCGGACAGACGAGCAGTTCTTC. The encoded protein is CASRARTDEQFF. V usage is TRBV7-2 and J usage is TRBJ2-1; possible D gene TRBD1, 6 bases. With 6 bases removed from V and 10 bases from J, the gap between germline ends came to 13 bases. This CDR3 spans 12 amino acids. Germline lookup yields CDR1 SGHTA and CDR2 FQGNSA.